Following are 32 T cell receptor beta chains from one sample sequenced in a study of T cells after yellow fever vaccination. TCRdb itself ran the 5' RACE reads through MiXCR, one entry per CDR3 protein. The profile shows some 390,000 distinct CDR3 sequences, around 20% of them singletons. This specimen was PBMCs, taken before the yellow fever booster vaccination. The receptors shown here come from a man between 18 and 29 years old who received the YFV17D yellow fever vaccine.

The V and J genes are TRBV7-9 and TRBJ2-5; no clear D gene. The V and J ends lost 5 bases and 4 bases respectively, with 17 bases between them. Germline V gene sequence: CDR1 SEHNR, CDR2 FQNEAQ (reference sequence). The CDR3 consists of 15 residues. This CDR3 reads CASSHRAPERETQYF. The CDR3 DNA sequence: TGTGCCAGCAGCCACCGGGCCCCGGAGAGAGAGACCCAGTACTTC.

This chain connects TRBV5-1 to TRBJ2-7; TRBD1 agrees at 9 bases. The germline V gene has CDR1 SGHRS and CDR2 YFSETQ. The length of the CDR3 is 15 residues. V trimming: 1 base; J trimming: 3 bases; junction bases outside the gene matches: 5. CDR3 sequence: CASSLLGTGIYEQYF. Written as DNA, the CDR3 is TGCGCCAGCAGCTTGCTCGGGACAGGGATCTACGAGCAGTACTTC.

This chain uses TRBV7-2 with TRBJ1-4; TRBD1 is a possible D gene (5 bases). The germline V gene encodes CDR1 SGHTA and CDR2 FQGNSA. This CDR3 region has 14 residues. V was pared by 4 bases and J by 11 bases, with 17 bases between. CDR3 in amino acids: CASSSQGSFDKLFF. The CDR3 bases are TGTGCCAGCAGCTCCCAGGGTTCATTTGATAAACTGTTTTTT.

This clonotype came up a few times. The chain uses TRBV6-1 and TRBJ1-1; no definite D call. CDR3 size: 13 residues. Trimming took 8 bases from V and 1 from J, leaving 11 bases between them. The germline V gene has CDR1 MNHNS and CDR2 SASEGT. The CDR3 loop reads CASSRLPNTEAFF. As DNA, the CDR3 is TGTGCCAGCTCGCGGCTACCGAACACTGAAGCTTTCTTT.

The CDR3 region has the DNA TGTGCCAGCAGTTACTCAGGGCCAGGGGGTGAAGCTTTCTTT. As protein: CASSYSGPGGEAFF. The genes are TRBV6-5 and TRBJ1-1; 7 nucleotides align to TRBD1. V was clipped by 0 bases and J by 7 bases; unmatched bases: 5. Germline CDR1 is MNHEY and CDR2 is SVGAGI. The CDR3 loop spans 14 amino acids.

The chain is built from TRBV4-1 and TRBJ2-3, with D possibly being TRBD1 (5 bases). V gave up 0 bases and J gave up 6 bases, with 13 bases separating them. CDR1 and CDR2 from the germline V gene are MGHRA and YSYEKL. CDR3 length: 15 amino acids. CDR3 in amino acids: CASSQDRATWDTQYF. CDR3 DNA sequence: TGCGCCAGCAGCCAAGACAGGGCTACCTGGGATACGCAGTATTTT.

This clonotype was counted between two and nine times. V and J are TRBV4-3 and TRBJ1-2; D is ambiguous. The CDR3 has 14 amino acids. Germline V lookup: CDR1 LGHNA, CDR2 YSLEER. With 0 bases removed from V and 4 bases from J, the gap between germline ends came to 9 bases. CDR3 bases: TGCGCCAGCAGCCAAGATTGGGGTTTCTATGGCTACACCTTC. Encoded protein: CASSQDWGFYGYTF.

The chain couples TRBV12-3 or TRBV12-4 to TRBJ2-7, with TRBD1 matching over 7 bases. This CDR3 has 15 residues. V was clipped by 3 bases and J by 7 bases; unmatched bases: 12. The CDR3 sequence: CASSFQVQGFGEQYF. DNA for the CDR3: TGTGCCAGCAGTTTCCAAGTACAGGGGTTTGGGGAGCAGTACTTC.

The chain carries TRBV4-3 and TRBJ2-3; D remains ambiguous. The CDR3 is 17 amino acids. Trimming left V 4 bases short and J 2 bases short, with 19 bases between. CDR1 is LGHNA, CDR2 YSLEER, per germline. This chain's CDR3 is CASSLTGPATATDTQYF. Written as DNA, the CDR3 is TGCGCCAGCAGCCTTACCGGACCGGCCACGGCCACAGATACGCAGTATTTT.

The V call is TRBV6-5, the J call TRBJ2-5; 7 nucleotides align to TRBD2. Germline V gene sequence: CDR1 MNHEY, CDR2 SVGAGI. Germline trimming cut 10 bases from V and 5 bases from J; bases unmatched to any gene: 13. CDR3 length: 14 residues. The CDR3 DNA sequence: TGTGCCACCCTTTCGTGGGGGGGTGGCGAGACCCAGTACTTC. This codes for CATLSWGGGETQYF.

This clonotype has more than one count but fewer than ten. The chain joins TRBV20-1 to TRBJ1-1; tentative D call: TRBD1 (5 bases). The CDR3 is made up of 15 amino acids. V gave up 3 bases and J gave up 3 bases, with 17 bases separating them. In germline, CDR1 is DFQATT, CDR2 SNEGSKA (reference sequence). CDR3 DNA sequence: TGCAGTGCTAGCCCAAGGGGAATTTTCGACACTGAAGCTTTCTTT. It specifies CSASPRGIFDTEAFF.

The CDR3 loop reads CASSSSGNNYGYTF. DNA of the CDR3: TGTGCCAGCAGCAGTTCGGGAAACAACTATGGCTACACCTTC. The chain employs TRBV12-3 or TRBV12-4 and TRBJ1-2; no firm D call. V lost 6 bases and J lost 2, with 13 bases in between. This CDR3 comprises 14 residues.

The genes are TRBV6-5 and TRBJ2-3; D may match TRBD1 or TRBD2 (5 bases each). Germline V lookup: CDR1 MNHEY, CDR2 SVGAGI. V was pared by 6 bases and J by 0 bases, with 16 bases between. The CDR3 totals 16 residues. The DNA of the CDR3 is TGTGCCAGCAGCAGTCCGGGGCGGACTAGCACAGATACGCAGTATTTT. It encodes CASSSPGRTSTDTQYF.

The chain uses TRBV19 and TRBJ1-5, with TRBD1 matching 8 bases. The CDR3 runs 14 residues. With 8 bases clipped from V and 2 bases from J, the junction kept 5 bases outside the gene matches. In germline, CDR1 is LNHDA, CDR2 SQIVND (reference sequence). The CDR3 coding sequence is TGTGCCAGTCAGGGGGCGGGAGGCAATCAGCCCCAGCATTTT. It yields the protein CASQGAGGNQPQHF. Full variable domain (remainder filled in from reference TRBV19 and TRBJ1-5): DGGITQSPKYLFRKEGQNVTLSCEQNLNHDAMYWYRQDPGQGLRLIYYSQIVNDFQKGDIAEGYSVSREKKESFPLTVTSAQKNPTAFYLCASQGAGGNQPQHFGDGTRLSIL.

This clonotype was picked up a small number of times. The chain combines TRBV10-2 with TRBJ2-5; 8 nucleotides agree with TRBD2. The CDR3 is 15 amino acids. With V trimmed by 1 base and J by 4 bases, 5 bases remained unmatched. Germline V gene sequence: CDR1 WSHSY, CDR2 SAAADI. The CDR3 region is CASSEFLAGRETQYF. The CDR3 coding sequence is TGCGCCAGCAGTGAGTTTCTAGCGGGTCGAGAGACCCAGTACTTC.

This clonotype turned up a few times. CDR3 protein: CASVHSQNSPLHF. DNA of the CDR3: TGTGCCAGCGTTCACAGTCAAAATTCACCCCTCCACTTT. The genes are TRBV12-3 or TRBV12-4 and TRBJ1-6; D gene unclear. The CDR3 has 13 amino acids. Trimming took off 8 bases at V and 7 bases at J, with 12 bases between the two ends.

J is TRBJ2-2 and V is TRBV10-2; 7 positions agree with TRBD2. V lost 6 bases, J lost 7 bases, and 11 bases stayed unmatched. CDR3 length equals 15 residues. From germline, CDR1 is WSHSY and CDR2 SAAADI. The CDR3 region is CASRTGTTFFGELFF. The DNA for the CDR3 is TGCGCCAGCAGAACCGGGACTACCTTCTTCGGGGAGCTGTTTTTT.

The CDR3 loop reads CSVEDADSGYGYTF. The CDR3 DNA follows: TGCAGCGTTGAAGATGCGGACTCCGGCTATGGCTACACCTTC. The chain joins TRBV29-1 to TRBJ1-2, with unresolved D. Trimming took 0 bases from V and 4 from J, leaving 12 bases between them. The CDR3 is 14 residues long. Germline V gene lookup returns CDR1 SQVTM and CDR2 ANQGSEA.

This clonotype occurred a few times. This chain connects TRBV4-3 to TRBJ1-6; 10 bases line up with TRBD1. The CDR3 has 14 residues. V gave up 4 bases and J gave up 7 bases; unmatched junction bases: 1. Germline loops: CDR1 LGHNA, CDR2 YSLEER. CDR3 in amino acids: CASSPDRGNSPLHF. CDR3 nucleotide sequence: TGCGCCAGCAGCCCGGACAGGGGGAATTCACCCCTCCACTTT.

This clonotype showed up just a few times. The CDR3 DNA reads as TGTGCCATCAGTGTAGCCAGTAACTATGGCTACACCTTC. This encodes CAISVASNYGYTF. The chain is built from TRBV10-3 and TRBJ1-2, with no clear D. The germline CDR1 and CDR2 sequences are ENHRY and SYGVKD. The CDR3 sequence is 13 residues long. The germline V and J ends were trimmed by 4 bases and 1 base, with 7 bases remaining between them.

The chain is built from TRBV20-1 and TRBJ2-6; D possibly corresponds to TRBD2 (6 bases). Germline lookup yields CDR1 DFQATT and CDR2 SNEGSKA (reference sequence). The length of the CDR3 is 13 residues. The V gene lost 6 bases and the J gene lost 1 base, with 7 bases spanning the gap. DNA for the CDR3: TGCAGTGCCGCGGGGTCTGGGGCCAACGTCCTGACTTTC. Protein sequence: CSAAGSGANVLTF.

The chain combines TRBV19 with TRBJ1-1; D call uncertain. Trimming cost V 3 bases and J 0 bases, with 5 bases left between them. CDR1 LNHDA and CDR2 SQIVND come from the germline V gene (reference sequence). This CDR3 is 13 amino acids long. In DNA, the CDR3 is TGTGCCAGTAGTATCTCCGTGAACACTGAAGCTTTCTTT. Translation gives CASSISVNTEAFF.

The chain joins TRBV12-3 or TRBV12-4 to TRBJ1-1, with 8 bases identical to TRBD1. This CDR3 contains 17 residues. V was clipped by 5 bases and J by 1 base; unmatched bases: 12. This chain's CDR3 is CASSPHGEDRANTEAFF. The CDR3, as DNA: TGTGCCAGCAGTCCTCATGGGGAGGACAGGGCGAACACTGAAGCTTTCTTT.

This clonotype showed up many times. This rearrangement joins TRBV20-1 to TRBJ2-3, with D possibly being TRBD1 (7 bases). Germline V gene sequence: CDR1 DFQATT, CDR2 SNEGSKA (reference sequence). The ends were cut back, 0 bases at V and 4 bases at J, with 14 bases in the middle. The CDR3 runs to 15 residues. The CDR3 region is CSARDGPRGADTQYF. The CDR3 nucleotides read TGCAGTGCTAGAGATGGGCCCAGGGGGGCAGATACGCAGTATTTT.

The CDR3 DNA reads TGCAGTGCTGATAACCGCGGGGCCTCCTACGAGCAGTACTTC. Translation: CSADNRGASYEQYF. The chain employs TRBV20-1 and TRBJ2-7, with D possibly TRBD2 on 6 matching bases. Trimming shortened V by 5 bases and J by 0 bases, and 14 bases separated the two germline ends. The CDR3 has 14 amino acids. Germline V gene sequence: CDR1 DFQATT, CDR2 SNEGSKA (reference sequence).

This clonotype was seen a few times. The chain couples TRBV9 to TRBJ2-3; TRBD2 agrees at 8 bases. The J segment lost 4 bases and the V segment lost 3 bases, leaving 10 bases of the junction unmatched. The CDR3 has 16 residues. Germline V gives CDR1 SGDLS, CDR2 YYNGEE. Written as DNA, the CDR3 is TGTGCCAGCAGCGCGGGGTGGGGACTAGTGGCAGATACGCAGTATTTT. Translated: CASSAGWGLVADTQYF.

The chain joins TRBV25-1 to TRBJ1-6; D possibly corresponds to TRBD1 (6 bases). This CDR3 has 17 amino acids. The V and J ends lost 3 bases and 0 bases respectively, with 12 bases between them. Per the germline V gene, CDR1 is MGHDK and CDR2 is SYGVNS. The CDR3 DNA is TGTGCCAGCAGTGACCTACAGGGAAGCTCCTATAATTCACCCCTCCACTTT. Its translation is CASSDLQGSSYNSPLHF.

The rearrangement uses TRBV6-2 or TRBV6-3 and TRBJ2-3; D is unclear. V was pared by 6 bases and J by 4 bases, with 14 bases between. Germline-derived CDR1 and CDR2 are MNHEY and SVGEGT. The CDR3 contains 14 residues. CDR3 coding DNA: TGTGCCAGCAGCGTCCCGAGGCAGGCAGATACGCAGTATTTT. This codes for CASSVPRQADTQYF.

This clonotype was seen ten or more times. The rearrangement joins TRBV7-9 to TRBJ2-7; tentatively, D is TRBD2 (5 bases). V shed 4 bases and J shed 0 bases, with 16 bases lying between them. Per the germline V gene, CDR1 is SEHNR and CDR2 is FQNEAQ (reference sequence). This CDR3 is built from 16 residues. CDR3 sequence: CASSSSGRGNSYEQYF. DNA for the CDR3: TGTGCCAGCAGCTCATCAGGACGGGGAAACTCCTACGAGCAGTACTTC. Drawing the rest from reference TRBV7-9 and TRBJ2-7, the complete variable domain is DTGVSQNPRHKITKRGQNVTFRCDPISEHNRLYWYRQTLGQGPEFLTYFQNEAQLEKSRLLSDRFSAERPKGSFSTLEIQRTEQGDSAMYLCASSSSGRGNSYEQYFGPGTRLTVT.

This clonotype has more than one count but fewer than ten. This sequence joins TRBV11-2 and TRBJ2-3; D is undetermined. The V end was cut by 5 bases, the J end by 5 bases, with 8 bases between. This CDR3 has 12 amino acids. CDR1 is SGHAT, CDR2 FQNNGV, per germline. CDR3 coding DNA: TGTGCCAGCAGCAGTCAAAGAGATACGCAGTATTTT. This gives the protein CASSSQRDTQYF. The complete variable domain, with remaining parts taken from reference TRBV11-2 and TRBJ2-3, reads EAGVAQSPRYKIIEKRQSVAFWCNPISGHATLYWYQQILGQGPKLLIQFQNNGVVDDSQLPKDRFSAERLKGVDSTLKIQPAKLEDSAVYLCASSSQRDTQYFGPGTRLTVL.

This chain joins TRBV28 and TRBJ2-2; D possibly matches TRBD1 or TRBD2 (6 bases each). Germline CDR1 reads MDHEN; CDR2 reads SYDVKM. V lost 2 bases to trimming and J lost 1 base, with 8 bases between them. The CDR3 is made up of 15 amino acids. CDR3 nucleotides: TGTGCCAGCAGTTTAGCGGGACAGAACACCGGGGAGCTGTTTTTT. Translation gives CASSLAGQNTGELFF.

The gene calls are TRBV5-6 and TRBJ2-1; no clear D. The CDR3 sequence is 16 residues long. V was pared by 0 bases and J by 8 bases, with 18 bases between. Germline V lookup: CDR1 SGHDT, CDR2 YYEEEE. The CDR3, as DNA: TGTGCCAGCAGCTTGGTTCCAGGATCGGTCATGTATGAGCAGTTCTTC. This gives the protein CASSLVPGSVMYEQFF.